These T cell receptor beta chains were read from a single sample in a study of blood T cell repertoires in COVID-19. TCRdb's copy holds only in-frame clones and misses some; the assay was immunoSEQ multiplex PCR. In the table there are more than 50,000 clones, over 75% of which are singletons. Input material: peripheral blood. The receptors stem from a human donor in a cohort sampled during active COVID-19. Each CDR3 is given without its conserved first and last residue.

v_call,cdr3_aa
TRBV7-7,ASKSTEGGTGELF
TRBV5-6,ASSLGAGTGDGYT
TRBV19,ASRTGGAAEELF
TRBV19,ASSMRGILGYGYT
TRBV7-2,ASSVKEGAGANVLT
TRBV5-1,ASSSTGESTDTQY
TRBV4-3,ASRSEGLGTEAF
TRBV14,ASRRQSTDTQY
TRBV3-1/TRBV3-2,ASSQEFSGLPSGNTIY
TRBV6-5,ASSYTGGINTEAF
TRBV7-2,ASSLRGGTQETQY
TRBV12-3/TRBV12-4,ATRTRNTEAF
TRBV7-9,ASRQPGQGAYEQF
TRBV18,ASSRAAQGTTEAF
TRBV6-2/TRBV6-3,ASSYSRDRPSYEQY
TRBV11-3,ASSLGELAKNIQY
TRBV21-1,ASSRWWDITDTQY
TRBV3-1/TRBV3-2,ASSHPLSGHNNEKLF
TRBV2,ASSPQGETQY
TRBV3-1/TRBV3-2,ASSPRGRRETQY
TRBV5-4,ASSLTGSYEQY
TRBV11-2,ASSPYTGELF
TRBV10-3,AISDQRGADWGTQY
TRBV9,ASSAGTEVNSPLH
TRBV4-3,ASSQASGGRIGNTIY
TRBV4-1,ASSQDRGFSYEQY
TRBV11-3,ASSSQGADNEQF
TRBV7-9,ASSPPGRGNSPLH
TRBV10-3,ALSAAGQETQY
TRBV7-3,ASSLQGYTEAF
TRBV12-5,ASGSYRDGNTIY
TRBV6-5,ASSMASPYEQY
TRBV19,ASSGAVSGANVLT
TRBV5-6,ASSLPGQYSEAF
TRBV4-3,ASSQGSDRVNEKLF
TRBV2,ASIGQTLAKNIQY
TRBV25-1,ASSEQGLMQPQH
TRBV14,ASSQEGQGKTGELF
TRBV6-2/TRBV6-3,ASSLGGVAKNIQY
TRBV11-3,ASSTTTSPSSYNEQF
TRBV7-2,ASSLGLGAGTDTQY
TRBV4-3,ASSQDSRGGRDTQY
TRBV6-2/TRBV6-3,ASSKTGTGSSQY
TRBV5-6,ASSLTGPGYT
TRBV7-2,ASSHGQGVYGYT
TRBV7-9,ASSSTGGGYEQY
TRBV27,ASSPDRGQVTGELF
TRBV29-1,SVPGRRAEQY
TRBV4-3,ASSQEGDRTYEQY
TRBV19,ASSISGKPYMNTEAF
TRBV25-1,AAPAGRGYQETQY
TRBV6-5,AVTSGETNEQF
TRBV9,ASSVVGLSTDTQY
TRBV20-1,SASPHTGDTEAF
TRBV6-5,ATKASQETQY